These 10 T cell receptor beta chains came from one sample sequenced in a study of cytomegalovirus exposure and HLA in healthy donors. A multiplex PCR was run with 60 Vbeta primers and 13 Jbeta primers. The table came from immunoSEQ multiplex PCR; TCRdb's copy has only in-frame clones and leaves some out. This table has approximately 140,000 clones, about three quarters appearing once. Sequencing was carried out using PBMCs. The receptor source for this set is a middle-aged man in good health and CMV-seropositive.

This clone was picked up a small number of times. V usage is TRBV5-1 and J usage is TRBJ1-2; D is undetermined. The CDR3 covers 13 residues. Trimming cost V 5 bases and J 8 bases, with 16 bases left between them. CDR1 is SGHRS, CDR2 YFSETQ, per germline. The CDR3 loop is CASRPEAGRGYTF. In DNA, the CDR3 is TGCGCCAGCAGACCGGAGGCGGGCCGGGGCTACACCTTC. The full variable domain, in which reference TRBV5-1 and TRBJ1-2 provide the parts outside the CDR3, is KAGVTQTPRYLIKTRGQQVTLSCSPISGHRSVSWYQQTPGQGLQFLFEYFSETQRNKGNFPGRFSGRQFSNSRSEMNVSTLELGDSALYLCASRPEAGRGYTFGSGTRLTVV.

The V and J genes are TRBV4-2 and TRBJ2-2, with a tentative D call TRBD2 (5 bases). The CDR3 has 17 residues. Between the trimmed V and J ends, which lost 0 bases and 0 bases, there was a span of 11 bases. The germline gives CDR1 LGHNA, CDR2 YNFKEQ. The CDR3 here is CASSQEYERANTGELFF. The CDR3 DNA sequence: TGTGCCAGCAGCCAAGAGTACGAGAGGGCGAACACCGGGGAGCTGTTTTTT.

The V and J genes are TRBV16 and TRBJ2-1; no reliable D call. CDR1 and CDR2 from the germline V gene are KGHSY and FQNENV. This CDR3 region has 12 residues. V was trimmed by 4 bases and J by 8 bases, leaving 9 bases between them. CDR3 protein: CASSPLNDEQFF. The CDR3 DNA is TGTGCCAGCAGCCCTCTAAACGATGAGCAGTTCTTC.

CDR3 region: CASRPPGTGKYEQYF. The CDR3 nucleotides read TGTGCCAGCAGGCCGCCCGGGACAGGGAAGTACGAGCAGTACTTC. This sequence joins TRBV5-6 and TRBJ2-7, with TRBD1 identical over 9 bases. Germline V CDR1 and CDR2: SGHDT, YYEEEE. J was trimmed by 4 bases and V by 5 bases; bases with no gene match: 10. The CDR3 sequence is 15 residues long.

This clone has just a few counts. The genes are TRBV18 and TRBJ1-4, with D unclear. Trimming cost V 3 bases and J 8 bases, with 10 bases left between them. Germline-derived CDR1 and CDR2 are KGHSH and LQKENI. This CDR3 has 13 amino acids. CDR3 sequence (DNA): TGTGCCAGCTCACCGGGAGTATGGGAAAAACTGTTTTTT. Translation: CASSPGVWEKLFF.

On this clone: One base away lies a much larger clone, so this may be a sequencing read error. This chain uses TRBV5-8 with TRBJ1-5, with 7 bases that match TRBD1. The CDR3 runs to 14 residues. In germline, CDR1 is SGHTS, CDR2 YDEGEE. V gave up 4 bases and J gave up 0 bases; unmatched junction bases: 1. The CDR3 spells CASSRQGSNQPQHF. CDR3 coding DNA: TGTGCCAGCAGCCGACAGGGTAGCAATCAGCCCCAGCATTTT.

This rearrangement joins TRBV14 to TRBJ2-1; the D gene is possibly TRBD1 (6 bases). There are 20 residues in the CDR3. Trimming shortened V by 2 bases and J by 5 bases, and 28 bases separated the two germline ends. Germline V gives CDR1 SGHDN, CDR2 FVKESK. CDR3 residues: CASSQIPTFFIPDRNNEQFF. The CDR3 nucleotides are TGTGCCAGCAGCCAAATTCCCACTTTTTTTATCCCGGACAGAAACAATGAGCAGTTCTTC.

The sample holds a few counts of this clone. CDR3 DNA sequence: TGTGCCAGCAGAAGGACAGGGCCGATGTCGGATCCTGGTGGCTACACCTTC. Translating it yields CASRRTGPMSDPGGYTF. V is TRBV4-2 and J is TRBJ1-2; 8 bases align to TRBD1. CDR1 is LGHNA and CDR2 is YNFKEQ in the germline V gene. This CDR3 region has 17 residues. V lost 6 bases and J lost 7; bases outside the gene matches: 19.

The chain links TRBV28 to TRBJ1-2, with 8 bases identical to TRBD1. The ends lost 4 bases at V and 4 bases at J; junction bases unmatched: 8. CDR3 length: 15 residues. Germline CDR1 MDHEN, CDR2 SYDVKM. CDR3 nucleotide sequence: TGTGCCAGCAGTTCCCAGGACAGGGCCACCTATGGCTACACCTTC. Protein sequence: CASSSQDRATYGYTF.

This clone was counted only a few times. The gene calls are TRBV2 and TRBJ2-2; 7 bases agree with TRBD1. Germline values: CDR1 SNHLY, CDR2 FYNNEI. The CDR3 loop spans 14 amino acids. V dropped 8 bases and J dropped 7; count of bases not matched to a gene: 10. As DNA, the CDR3 is TGTGCCAGCGAAGAACAGGGGTTCGGCGGGGAGCTGTTTTTT. Its protein is CASEEQGFGGELFF. Complete variable domain (other parts from reference TRBV2 and TRBJ2-2): EPEVTQTPSHQVTQMGQEVILRCVPISNHLYFYWYRQILGQKVEFLVSFYNNEISEKSEIFDDQFSVERPDGSNFTLKIRSTKLEDSAMYFCASEEQGFGGELFFGEGSRLTVL.